This T cell receptor beta chain came from a study of blood T cells in healthy people across ages. This clonotype was observed a handful of times. Trimming took off 4 bases at V and 10 bases at J, with 16 bases between the two ends. Germline V lookup: CDR1 GTSNPN, CDR2 SVGIG (reference sequence). The CDR3 runs to 12 residues. The authors ran a second PCR of roughly 6 to 12 cycles using a sample-barcoded 5' primer and a J-beta primer mix. Via MiXCR, TCRdb re-called the 5' RACE reads, giving one row per CDR3 protein. The table includes 1.5 million to 2 million distinct CDR3 sequences, 28% detected once. Healthy individuals of Caucasian origin from Russia, aged about 6 to 95, served as donors.

The rearrangement uses TRBV30 and TRBJ1-2; D might be TRBD1 (6 bases). Sequencing input: blood. The receptor was isolated from a woman aged 25-40 years in good health. The CDR3 nucleotides are TGTGCCTGGAAAGCAGGGGAAAGTGACTACACCTTC. It translates to CAWKAGESDYTF.